The source of this T cell receptor beta chain is a study of shared clonotypes between healthy human individuals. The ends were cut back, 3 bases at V and 5 bases at J, with 20 bases in the middle. The germline V gene encodes CDR1 LNHDA and CDR2 SQIVND (reference sequence). This CDR3 has 17 amino acids. With ten immunoSEQ deep assay plates, unsorted PBMC DNA underwent sequencing. Some clones are missing from TCRdb's copy, which holds only in-frame ones; the method was immunoSEQ multiplex PCR. The sample lists under 600,000 clones, 75% to 80% occurring once. This TCR derives from a woman aged 40 to 50 in good health. Some clones in this sample may be carry-over from other donors' samples. The source material was PBMCs. This sequence joins TRBV19 and TRBJ1-5; D call uncertain. The CDR3 DNA sequence: TGTGCCAGTAGTATCCTCTCGGGCCTAGAGCCATATCAGCCCCAGCATTTT. This translates into CASSILSGLEPYQPQHF.